Each of the 15 T cell receptor beta chains below was sequenced from the same sample in a study of T cells in Graves' hyperthyroidism and ophthalmopathy. Amplified regions were TCR beta CDR3 sequences from RNA transcripts. Primed by the HTBI set, a first-round RT-PCR was run on the TCR CDR3. TCRdb independently ran MiXCR on the multiplex PCR reads; one entry per CDR3 protein. In the table there are under 350,000 distinct CDR3 sequences, approximately 15% of which are singletons. The sequencing sample was made of blood. These TCRs come from a woman aged 55-69 years with Graves' ophthalmopathy.

The table lists this clonotype with many counts. This chain joins TRBV9 and TRBJ1-3, with D hard to call. This CDR3 is built from 15 residues. From germline, CDR1 is SGDLS and CDR2 YYNGEE. V lost 4 bases and J 0 bases, leaving 11 bases between the germline ends. This CDR3 reads CASSYDSSSGNTIYF. Here the CDR3 DNA reads TGTGCCAGCAGCTACGACTCGAGCTCTGGAAACACCATATATTTT. Variable domain in full (rest from reference TRBV9 and TRBJ1-3): DSGVTQTPKHLITATGQRVTLRCSPRSGDLSVYWYQQSLDQGLQFLIQYYNGEERAKGNILERFSAQQFPDLHSELNLSSLELGDSALYFCASSYDSSSGNTIYFGEGSWLTVV.

This clonotype was recorded at least ten times. The V and J genes are TRBV6-1 and TRBJ1-5; D remains unclear. The V and J ends lost 1 base and 3 bases respectively, with 13 bases between them. This CDR3 has 16 residues. Germline V gene data show CDR1 as MNHNS and CDR2 as SASEGT. CDR3 nucleotide sequence: TGTGCCAGCAGTGAAGAGGCGGTCGTAGTCAATCAGCCCCAGCATTTT. Residues: CASSEEAVVVNQPQHF.

This clonotype was counted at least ten times. This chain uses TRBV20-1 with TRBJ1-2, with a tentative D call TRBD1 (6 bases). In germline, CDR1 is DFQATT, CDR2 SNEGSKA (reference sequence). CDR3 size: 12 residues. V was clipped by 5 bases and J by 2 bases, with 9 bases between them. CDR3: CSAGDMNYGYTF. For the CDR3, the DNA is TGCAGTGCTGGGGACATGAACTATGGCTACACCTTC.

The V gene is TRBV20-1, the J gene TRBJ1-2; TRBD1 matches 7 bases. The CDR3 is 14 amino acids. The J segment lost 8 bases and the V segment lost 3 bases, leaving 12 bases of the junction unmatched. Germline CDR1 is DFQATT and CDR2 is SNEGSKA (reference sequence). DNA of the CDR3: TGCAGTGCTAGGAGAAGAGACAGGGTGCGCGGCTACACCTTC. Its translation: CSARRRDRVRGYTF.

This clonotype occurred many times. V usage is TRBV2 and J usage is TRBJ1-4; no clear D. Germline V CDR1 and CDR2: SNHLY, FYNNEI. The CDR3 consists of 17 residues. Trimming removed 4 bases at V and 5 bases at J, with 20 bases between. CDR3 nucleotides: TGTGCCAGCAGTGCGGGATCGGGCAGGACCGACAATGAAAAACTGTTTTTT. Residues: CASSAGSGRTDNEKLFF.

This clonotype was found a few times. The chain links TRBV20-1 to TRBJ2-1, with D unclear. V lost 3 bases and J 5 bases, leaving 8 bases between the germline ends. Germline-derived CDR1 and CDR2 are DFQATT and SNEGSKA (reference sequence). The CDR3 runs 12 residues. The CDR3 sequence is CSASDENNEQFF. The DNA of the CDR3 is TGCAGTGCTAGTGACGAGAACAATGAGCAGTTCTTC.

Ten or more counts support this clonotype. This CDR3 is CASSEGGGSNQPQHF. The CDR3 region has the DNA TGTGCCAGCAGTGAAGGGGGAGGCAGCAATCAGCCCCAGCATTTT. This chain uses TRBV2 with TRBJ1-5; D uncertain. From germline, CDR1 is SNHLY and CDR2 FYNNEI. Deletions cut 1 base from V and 1 base from J, with 8 bases between. CDR3 length equals 15 residues.

This clonotype has more than one count but fewer than ten. The chain recombines TRBV6-2 or TRBV6-3 with TRBJ1-1, with a possible D match to TRBD1 (5 bases). CDR3 length equals 14 residues. Between the trimmed V and J ends, which lost 0 bases and 8 bases, there was a span of 13 bases. Germline V gene lookup returns CDR1 MNHEY and CDR2 SVGEGT. CDR3 DNA sequence: TGTGCCAGCAGTTACTCCGGACAATACTCCGAAGCTTTCTTT. It yields the protein CASSYSGQYSEAFF.

This clonotype showed up many times. This chain uses TRBV5-1 with TRBJ2-1; no clear D. V gave up 4 bases and J gave up 5 bases, with 16 bases separating them. There are 15 residues in the CDR3. Germline values: CDR1 SGHRS, CDR2 YFSETQ. The CDR3 loop is CASSQDRLGHNEQFF. CDR3 bases: TGCGCCAGCAGCCAGGACCGACTCGGGCACAATGAGCAGTTCTTC.

CDR3 residues: CASSLGVLGGISGNTIYF. The CDR3 DNA follows: TGCGCCAGCAGCTTAGGTGTGTTGGGGGGCATCTCTGGAAACACCATATATTTT. The chain carries TRBV5-1 and TRBJ1-3, with D perhaps matching TRBD1 (6 bases). V was cut by 2 bases and J by 0 bases, with 18 bases left in between. This CDR3 spans 18 amino acids. Germline CDR1 reads SGHRS; CDR2 reads YFSETQ.

This clonotype occurred many times. The chain employs TRBV7-8 and TRBJ1-1; perhaps TRBD1 as D (5 bases). There are 17 residues in the CDR3. CDR1 and CDR2 (germline): SGHVS, FQNEAQ. Between the trimmed V and J ends, which lost 5 bases and 5 bases, there was a span of 24 bases. The CDR3 is CASSLGRIAGSRTEAFF. The CDR3 DNA sequence: TGTGCCAGCAGCCTAGGCCGAATTGCAGGGAGTAGGACTGAAGCTTTCTTT. The full variable domain, its missing parts supplied by reference TRBV7-8 and TRBJ1-1, is GAGVSQSPRYKVAKRGQDVALRCDPISGHVSLFWYQQALGQGPEFLTYFQNEAQLDKSGLPSDRFFAERPEGSVSTLKIQRTQQEDSAVYLCASSLGRIAGSRTEAFFGQGTRLTVV.

This clonotype was seen many times. The chain has TRBV2 and TRBJ1-2; 8 bases map to TRBD1. There are 14 residues in the CDR3. Trimming cost V 2 bases and J 5 bases; bases outside gene matches: 4. Germline V gene lookup returns CDR1 SNHLY and CDR2 FYNNEI. This CDR3 is CASSELTGGYGYTF. DNA for the CDR3: TGTGCCAGCAGTGAACTTACAGGGGGATATGGCTACACCTTC.

This clonotype was seen ten or more times. J is TRBJ1-1 and V is TRBV7-2; D remains unclear. Germline V CDR1 and CDR2: SGHTA, FQGNSA. The V gene lost 5 bases and the J gene lost 1 base, with 14 bases spanning the gap. The CDR3 is 15 amino acids. In DNA form, the CDR3 reads TGTGCCAGCAGCCCGGAAGACACGGAGAACACTGAAGCTTTCTTT. This gives the protein CASSPEDTENTEAFF.

This clonotype came up a few times. The rearrangement joins TRBV5-1 to TRBJ2-1; D gene unclear. The end of the DNA fits TRBJ2-7 better, so the J call may be wrong. This CDR3 has 12 residues. The germline gives CDR1 SGHRS, CDR2 YFSETQ. This CDR3 is CASSLGQDEQYF. As DNA, the CDR3 is TGCGCCAGCAGCTTGGGGCAGGATGAGCAGTACTTC.

This chain links TRBV27 with TRBJ2-1; 10 nucleotides agree with TRBD1. After removal of 4 bases from V and 8 bases from J, the junction contained 8 bases not matched to a gene. CDR3 length: 15 amino acids. Germline lookup yields CDR1 MNHEY and CDR2 SMNVEV (reference sequence). DNA for the CDR3: TGTGCCAGCAGTTCCCAGGCGGGGACAGGGGATGAGCAGTTCTTC. As protein: CASSSQAGTGDEQFF.